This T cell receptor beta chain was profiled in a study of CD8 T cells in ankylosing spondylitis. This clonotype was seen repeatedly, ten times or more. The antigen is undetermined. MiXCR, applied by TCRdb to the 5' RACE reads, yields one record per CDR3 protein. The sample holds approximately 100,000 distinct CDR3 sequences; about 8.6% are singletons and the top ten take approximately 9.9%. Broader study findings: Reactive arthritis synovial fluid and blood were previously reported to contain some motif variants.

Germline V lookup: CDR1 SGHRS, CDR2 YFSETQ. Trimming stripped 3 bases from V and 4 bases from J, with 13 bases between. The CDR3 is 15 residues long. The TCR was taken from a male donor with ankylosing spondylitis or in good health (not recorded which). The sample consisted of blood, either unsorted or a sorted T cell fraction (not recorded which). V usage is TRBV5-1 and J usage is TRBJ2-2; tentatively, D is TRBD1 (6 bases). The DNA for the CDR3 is TGCGCCAGCAGCTCGGCCGACAGGCGCACCGGGGAGCTGTTTTTT. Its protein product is CASSSADRRTGELFF.